These 15 T cell receptor beta chains were all obtained from the same sample, sequenced in a study of blood T cells in healthy people across ages. Through a sample-barcoded 5' primer and a J-beta primer mix, a second PCR was run for roughly 6 to 12 cycles. TCRdb re-analysed the 5' RACE reads in MiXCR, keeping a single row per CDR3 protein. This table holds 650,000 to 950,000 distinct CDR3 sequences, approximately 44% found once. Sequencing was done on a sample of blood. These receptors were collected from a man between 60 and 70 years old in good health.

This clonotype was seen more than once but under ten times. This chain connects TRBV7-9 to TRBJ2-7; a weak D match, TRBD2 (6 bases). This CDR3 region has 15 residues. Germline CDR1 SEHNR, CDR2 FQNEAQ (reference sequence). Trimming shortened V by 2 bases and J by 0 bases, and 11 bases separated the two germline ends. CDR3 nucleotides: TGTGCCAGCAGCTTATCGGGGGTAGACTCCTACGAGCAGTACTTC. This translates into CASSLSGVDSYEQYF.

This clonotype was recorded a few times. The chain combines TRBV29-1 with TRBJ2-1; 8 bases map to TRBD2. CDR1 is SQVTM and CDR2 is ANQGSEA in the germline V gene. The CDR3 is made up of 14 amino acids. V dropped 6 bases and J dropped 4; count of bases not matched to a gene: 8. The CDR3 sequence: CSVRTSRVYNEQFF. Here the CDR3 DNA reads TGCAGCGTGAGGACTAGCAGGGTTTACAATGAGCAGTTCTTC.

J is TRBJ2-5 and V is TRBV7-2; tentative D call: TRBD2 (5 bases). CDR3 length equals 16 residues. V gave up 4 bases and J gave up 6 bases, with 21 bases separating them. CDR1 is SGHTA, CDR2 FQGNSA, per germline. The CDR3 coding sequence is TGTGCCAGCAGCTCCCGAGAGCCACGAGCGGCGAAGACCCAGTACTTC. Its translation is CASSSREPRAAKTQYF.

A note on this clonotype: One junction end disagrees with the germline gene, perhaps due to a read error. The V and J genes are TRBV6-2 or TRBV6-3 and TRBJ2-6; TRBD2 matches at 9 bases. Germline V gene lookup returns CDR1 MNHEY and CDR2 SVGEGT. CDR3 length: 22 residues. The CDR3 DNA reads TGTGCCGGCAGTTACAGCGGGGGGAATGGCACCGCTACACACTCTGGGGCCAACGTCCTGACTTTC. Its protein is CAGSYSGGNGTATHSGANVLTF.

This chain links TRBV11-2 with TRBJ2-7; D may be TRBD1 (6 bases). CDR3 length: 14 residues. Germline V gene sequence: CDR1 SGHAT, CDR2 FQNNGV. Trimming removed 0 bases from V and 10 bases from J, with 16 bases in between. This CDR3 is CASSLERTVVYQYF. For the CDR3, the DNA is TGTGCCAGCAGCTTAGAACGGACAGTTGTGTATCAGTACTTC.

The genes are TRBV7-2 and TRBJ1-1; D is ambiguous. The CDR3 sequence is 13 residues long. Germline CDR1 and CDR2: SGHTA and FQGNSA. V gave up 4 bases and J gave up 1 base, with 7 bases separating them. CDR3 loop: CASSSLGNTEAFF. DNA for the CDR3: TGTGCCAGCAGCTCCCTAGGGAACACTGAAGCTTTCTTT.

This clonotype was counted between two and nine times. The chain has TRBV7-9 and TRBJ2-7, with 9 positions matching TRBD1. CDR3 length: 14 residues. Trimming cost V 3 bases and J 6 bases; bases outside gene matches: 6. CDR1 is SEHNR, CDR2 FQNEAQ, per germline (reference sequence). The CDR3 DNA sequence: TGTGCCAGCAGCTTTAGGGGACAGGGAAGCGAGCAGTACTTC. This encodes CASSFRGQGSEQYF.

A note on this clonotype: At one of its ends the junction is not consistent with the germline gene, which may arise from a read error. The chain couples TRBV7-2 to TRBJ2-7; tentatively, D is TRBD1 (5 bases). Looked up from germline, CDR1 is SGHTA and CDR2 is FQGNSA. CDR3 length: 14 amino acids. This CDR3 reads CSSSQDKGKSVQYF. CDR3 nucleotide sequence: TGTTCCAGCAGCCAGGACAAGGGAAAGAGTGTCCAGTACTTC.

V gene TRBV7-2 combines with J gene TRBJ1-6; D gene ambiguous. The length of the CDR3 is 17 residues. Looked up from germline, CDR1 is SGHTA and CDR2 is FQGNSA. Trimming took off 4 bases at V and 5 bases at J, with 18 bases between the two ends. CDR3 sequence (DNA): TGTGCCAGCAGCTCGCCGCCCGGGGTGGGAGATAATTCACCCCTCCACTTT. Translating gives CASSSPPGVGDNSPLHF. Full variable domain (missing parts from reference TRBV7-2 and TRBJ1-6): GAGVSQSPSNKVTEKGKDVELRCDPISGHTALYWYRQSLGQGLEFLIYFQGNSAPDKSGLPSDRFSAERTGGSVSTLTIQRTQQEDSAVYLCASSSPPGVGDNSPLHFGNGTRLTVT.

This clonotype is a singleton in its sample. V is TRBV6-6 and J is TRBJ2-7; 10 nucleotides line up with TRBD2. The V gene's germline CDR1 is MNHNY and CDR2 SVGAGI (reference sequence). V lost 6 bases to trimming and J lost 0 bases; unmatched junction nucleotides: 11. This CDR3 is 17 amino acids long. The CDR3 sequence: CASRTTAGGTSSYEQYF. DNA of the CDR3: TGTGCCAGCAGGACAACAGCGGGGGGGACCAGCTCCTACGAGCAGTACTTC.

Here the CDR3 DNA reads TGTGCCAGCAACTCAAGAGGGCTGAACACTGAAGCTTTCTTT. Amino acids: CASNSRGLNTEAFF. The V gene is TRBV2, the J gene TRBJ1-1; D is ambiguous. Trimming removed 7 bases from V and 0 bases from J, with 12 bases in between. This CDR3 region has 14 residues. From germline, CDR1 is SNHLY and CDR2 FYNNEI.

The chain combines TRBV20-1 with TRBJ2-7, with D maybe TRBD2 (6 bases). CDR1 and CDR2 from the germline V gene are DFQATT and SNEGSKA (reference sequence). There are 15 residues in the CDR3. Trimming pared 0 bases from V and 6 bases from J, leaving 18 bases between. The CDR3 spells CSARDSTPRDFEQYF. CDR3 bases: TGCAGTGCTAGAGATAGTACCCCTCGGGACTTCGAGCAGTACTTC.

Notes on this clonotype: A read error may produce the germline difference seen at one junction end. The rearrangement joins TRBV9 to TRBJ2-5, with D perhaps assigned TRBD1 or TRBD2 (6 bases each). The V gene's germline CDR1 is SGDLS and CDR2 YYNGEE. The CDR3 is made up of 15 amino acids. The CDR3 coding sequence is TGTGCCAGCGGACGCGGGACAAACTCCCAAAAGACCCAGTACTTC. This gives the protein CASGRGTNSQKTQYF.

The chain recombines TRBV18 with TRBJ1-4; D is ambiguous. CDR3 length: 13 amino acids. V lost 3 bases and J lost 7, with 9 bases in between. From germline, CDR1 is KGHSH and CDR2 LQKENI. CDR3 region: CASSPGTFEKLFF. The DNA for the CDR3 is TGTGCCAGCTCACCGGGTACGTTTGAAAAACTGTTTTTT.

J is TRBJ2-1 and V is TRBV12-3 or TRBV12-4; 9 positions agree with TRBD2. The CDR3 sequence is 15 residues long. Unmatched junction bases numbered 10, after V lost 3 bases and J lost 10 bases. This CDR3 reads CASSFIAGALYEQFF. The CDR3 nucleotides read TGTGCCAGCAGTTTTATAGCGGGGGCCCTCTACGAGCAGTTCTTC.